The clone carrying this T cell receptor (beta chain) was seen only a few times. Its target is not known. This entry belongs to a study of T cells after yellow fever vaccination. The CDR3 length is 14 residues. Germline CDR1 MNHEY, CDR2 SMNVEV (reference sequence). V lost 6 bases and J lost 4, with 15 bases in between. Overall study results and limits: Most primary-vaccination clones reappeared after the booster (about 95% CD4, roughly 88% CD8).

One entry per CDR3 protein, called by TCRdb with MiXCR from the 5' RACE reads. The data show roughly 190,000 distinct CDR3 sequences, about 11% seen once. This sequence originates from a man aged 18 to 30 who received the YFV17D yellow fever vaccine. The V gene is TRBV27, the J gene TRBJ1-1, with D uncertain. The sample here was CD8+ T cells sorted from PBMCs, taken 15 days after the yellow fever booster vaccination. The CDR3 region is CASRPGLAGTEAFF. DNA for the CDR3: TGTGCCAGCAGACCCGGCTTAGCAGGCACTGAAGCTTTCTTT.